A single sample gave rise to the 11 T cell receptor beta chains below, sequenced in a study of T cell repertoires in cytomegalovirus infection. What these receptors recognize is not known. TCRdb processed the reads anew with MiXCR; each CDR3 protein has one entry. Seen here are about 770,000 distinct CDR3 sequences, around 29% observed once, and the top ten hold less than 15%. Here the sequenced sample was cultured CD8+ T cells from PBMCs, taken from culture after CMV antigen stimulation. The receptors stem from a human donor in good health (CMV status not recorded). Some clones in this sample may be carry-over from other donors' samples.

The V and J genes are TRBV12-3 or TRBV12-4 and TRBJ2-7, with 7 bases matching TRBD1. The CDR3 length is 12 residues. V lost 8 bases, J lost 3 bases, and 4 bases stayed unmatched. Written as DNA, the CDR3 is TGTGCCAGCGGACAGGCCTTCTACGAGCAGTACGTC. It yields the protein CASGQAFYEQYV.

In its sample, this clonotype was seen a few times. The rearrangement joins TRBV6-5 to TRBJ1-4; D uncertain. Deletions cut 10 bases from V and 0 bases from J, with 15 bases between. CDR1 is MNHEY, CDR2 SVGAGI, per germline. CDR3 length: 15 amino acids. The CDR3 loop reads CATKREDSTNEKLFF. The DNA for the CDR3 is TGTGCCACCAAACGGGAAGACTCAACTAATGAAAAACTGTTTTTT.

The chain employs TRBV6-1 and TRBJ2-7; possibly TRBD2 for D (5 bases). Trimming left V 6 bases short and J 2 bases short, with 11 bases between. The CDR3 extends over 13 amino acids. Germline CDR1 MNHNS, CDR2 SASEGT. The CDR3 loop is CASRRAGTYEQYF. DNA of the CDR3: TGTGCCAGCAGGAGGGCCGGCACCTACGAGCAGTACTTC.

The chain couples TRBV23-1 to TRBJ2-7; D assignment may be TRBD1 or TRBD2 (5 bases each). Being an ORF, TRBV23-1 has a function that is uncertain. The CDR3 length is 16 residues. V was trimmed by 2 bases and J by 4 bases, leaving 18 bases between them. CDR3 nucleotide sequence: TGCGCCAGCAGTCAAAGGGCAGGGAGTAGGGGTTACGAGCAGTACGTC. Protein: CASSQRAGSRGYEQYV.

In this sample, this clonotype turned up many times. This rearrangement joins TRBV7-2 to TRBJ2-2, with TRBD2 identical over 7 bases. The length of the CDR3 is 14 residues. The V gene's germline CDR1 is SGHTA and CDR2 FQGNSA. V dropped 5 bases and J dropped 6; count of bases not matched to a gene: 6. The CDR3 sequence: CASSQGGASGELFF. Written as DNA, the CDR3 is TGTGCCAGCAGCCAGGGAGGGGCGTCCGGGGAGCTGTTTTTT.

The V and J genes are TRBV12-3 or TRBV12-4 and TRBJ2-3, with D maybe TRBD2 (7 bases). This CDR3 has 16 residues. V gave up 7 bases and J gave up 2 bases, with 19 bases separating them. CDR3 loop: CASTGAGGGPTDTQYF. The CDR3 DNA is TGTGCCAGCACCGGGGCGGGCGGGGGCCCCACAGATACGCAGTATTTT.

This clonotype was detected ten times or more. V and J are TRBV12-3 or TRBV12-4 and TRBJ2-3; D gene ambiguous. With 5 bases removed from V and 6 bases from J, the gap between germline ends came to 6 bases. This CDR3 has 11 amino acids. CDR3 DNA sequence: TGTGCCAGCAGTATGGGGGATACGCAGTATTTT. As protein: CASSMGDTQYF.

This clonotype was counted many times. This CDR3 reads CASSLNTGGTDTQYF. For the CDR3, the DNA is TGTGCCAGCAGCCTCAACACTGGAGGGACAGATACGCAGTATTTT. The V and J genes are TRBV7-6 and TRBJ2-3; D might be TRBD2 (6 bases). V was clipped by 5 bases and J by 3 bases, with 15 bases between them. The CDR3 covers 15 residues. Per the germline V gene, CDR1 is SGHVS and CDR2 is FNYEAQ.

The genes are TRBV28 and TRBJ2-3; 12 bases align to TRBD2. Unmatched junction bases numbered 11, after V lost 3 bases and J lost 4 bases. The CDR3 runs 18 residues. Looked up from germline, CDR1 is MDHEN and CDR2 is SYDVKM. The DNA for the CDR3 is TGTGCCAGCAGTTTCCCTAGCGGGGGGGATGAGGAACCAGATACGCAGTATTTT. It yields the protein CASSFPSGGDEEPDTQYF.

The chain recombines TRBV7-9 with TRBJ2-7; D is tentatively TRBD1 or TRBD2 (5 bases each). Germline CDR1 SEHNR, CDR2 FQNEAQ (reference sequence). V gave up 3 bases and J gave up 2 bases, with 11 bases separating them. The CDR3 is 14 amino acids. The CDR3 sequence: CASSFRDGPYEQYV. The CDR3 DNA reads as TGTGCCAGCAGCTTTAGGGACGGACCCTACGAGCAGTACGTC.

The rearrangement uses TRBV20-1 and TRBJ2-7; no reliable D call. The CDR3 consists of 13 residues. Germline loops: CDR1 DFQATT, CDR2 SNEGSKA (reference sequence). Trimming took 2 bases from V and 0 from J, leaving 8 bases between them. In DNA, the CDR3 is TGCAGTGCTAGAACCCGGAACTCCTACGAGCAGTACTTC. It specifies CSARTRNSYEQYF.